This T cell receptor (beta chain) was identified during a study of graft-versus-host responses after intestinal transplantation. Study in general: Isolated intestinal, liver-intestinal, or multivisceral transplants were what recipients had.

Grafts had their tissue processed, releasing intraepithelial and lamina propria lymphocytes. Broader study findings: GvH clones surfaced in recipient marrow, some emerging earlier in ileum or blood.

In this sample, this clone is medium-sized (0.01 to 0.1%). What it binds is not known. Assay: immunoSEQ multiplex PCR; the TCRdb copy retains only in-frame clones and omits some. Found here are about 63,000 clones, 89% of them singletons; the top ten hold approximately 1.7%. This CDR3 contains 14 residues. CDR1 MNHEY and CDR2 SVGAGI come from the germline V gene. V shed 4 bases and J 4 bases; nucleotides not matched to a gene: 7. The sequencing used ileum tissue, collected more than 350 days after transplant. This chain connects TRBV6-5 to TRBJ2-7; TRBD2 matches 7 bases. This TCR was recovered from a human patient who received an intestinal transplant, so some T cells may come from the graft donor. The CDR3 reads CASSSQGLIYEQYF. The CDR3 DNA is TGTGCCAGCAGTTCCCAGGGACTAATATACGAGCAGTACTTC.